The 3 T cell receptor beta chains below were found in one sample sequenced in a study of T cell clonotyping in hematopoietic cell transplantation. Specified time point: recipient sample about 28 days before transplant, after cytoreduction. Using immunoSEQ multiplex PCR, the repertoire was profiled, and TCRdb retains in-frame clones only, with some absent. The sample includes some 36,000 clones, 90% to 95% of them seen just once. Specimen: peripheral blood mononuclear cells, collected before stem cell transplant. The receptors shown here come from a man aged 40-49 years with chronic myeloid leukemia. Some clones in this sample may be carry-over from other donors' samples.

This chain joins TRBV29-1 and TRBJ1-3; maybe TRBD1 (5 bases). Germline assignment: CDR1 SQVTM and CDR2 ANQGSEA. CDR3 length: 15 amino acids. Trimming cost V 5 bases and J 0 bases, with 14 bases left between them. In DNA, the CDR3 is TGCAGCGTTCTGGGACCGTCAAGCTCTGGAAACACCATATATTTT. Its protein is CSVLGPSSSGNTIYF.

The chain carries TRBV5-8 and TRBJ2-2; tentatively, D is TRBD1 (5 bases). Trimming removed 4 bases at V and 4 bases at J, with 14 bases between. This CDR3 comprises 15 residues. The germline V gene encodes CDR1 SGHTS and CDR2 YDEGEE. CDR3 protein: CASSLRTFFTGELFF. The CDR3 DNA reads TGTGCCAGCAGCCTTCGGACATTTTTCACCGGGGAGCTGTTTTTT. Full variable domain (rest looked up from reference TRBV5-8 and TRBJ2-2): EAGVTQSPTHLIKTRGQQATLRCSPISGHTSVYWYQQALGLGLQFLLWYDEGEERNRGNFPPRFSGRQFPNYSSELNVNALELEDSALYLCASSLRTFFTGELFFGEGSRLTVL.

The chain has TRBV5-6 and TRBJ1-2; the match to TRBD1 covers 9 bases. Germline CDR1 and CDR2: SGHDT and YYEEEE. This CDR3 contains 16 residues. The V and J ends lost 0 bases and 4 bases, in that order; junction bases with no gene match: 7. The CDR3 here is CASSLELQGAVYGYTF. In nucleotides, the CDR3 is TGTGCCAGCAGCTTGGAATTACAGGGGGCGGTCTATGGCTACACCTTC.